This T cell receptor (beta chain) derives from a study of blood T cell repertoires in COVID-19. Study-wide context: Researchers got acute and convalescent COVID-19 samples from the United States, Italy and Spain.

Methods used by the authors: By means of reference gene primer amplification, nucleated cell counts were estimated. Method: immunoSEQ multiplex PCR; TCRdb's copy keeps in-frame clones and lacks some. V and J calls and clone size are given by that table; D and trimming were obtained from the DNA. The data show approximately 260,000 clones, 87% seen once. The cohort comprised adults aged about 18 to 100 years residing in 24 US areas. Donors were grouped by their self-reported clinical history. The CDR3 spans 17 residues. V was shortened by 11 bases and J by 1 base, with 21 bases between the two germline ends. In germline, CDR1 is ENHRY, CDR2 SYGVKD.

This receptor was identified in a woman aged 25 to 45 with acute COVID-19. The sample consisted of PBMCs or T cells enriched from blood (not recorded which). This chain uses TRBV10-3 with TRBJ2-6; weak D call: TRBD2 (6 bases). Here the CDR3 reads CAASRDWGTSGANVLTF. The CDR3, as DNA: TGTGCCGCATCCCGGGACTGGGGGACTTCTGGGGCCAACGTCCTGACTTTC.